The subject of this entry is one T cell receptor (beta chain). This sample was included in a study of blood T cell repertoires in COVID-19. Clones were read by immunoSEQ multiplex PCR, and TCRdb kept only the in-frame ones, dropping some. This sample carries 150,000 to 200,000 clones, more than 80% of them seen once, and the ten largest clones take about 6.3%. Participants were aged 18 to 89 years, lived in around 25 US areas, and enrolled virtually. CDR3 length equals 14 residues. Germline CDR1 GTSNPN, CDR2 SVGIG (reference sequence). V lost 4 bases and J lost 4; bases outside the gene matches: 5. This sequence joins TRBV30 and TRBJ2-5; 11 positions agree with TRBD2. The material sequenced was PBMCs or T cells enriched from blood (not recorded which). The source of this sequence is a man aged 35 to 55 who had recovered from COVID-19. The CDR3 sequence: CAWTYLAGGETQYF. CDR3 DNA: TGTGCCTGGACCTACCTAGCGGGGGGAGAGACCCAGTACTTC.